The sequence of this T cell receptor beta chain was determined in a study of blood T cell repertoires in COVID-19. Trimming left V 0 bases short and J 1 base short, with 15 bases between. Germline V gives CDR1 SGHDN, CDR2 FVKESK. The CDR3 contains 17 residues. Repertoires were generated with immunoSEQ multiplex PCR, while TCRdb's copy carries only in-frame clones and drops some. Found here are roughly 120,000 clones, approximately 88% of them singletons; the top ten hold approximately 0.75%. The chain employs TRBV14 and TRBJ1-1; TRBD1 might be the D (6 bases). The sequence was obtained from a woman between 65 and 79 years old with acute or convalescent COVID-19. Sequencing was carried out using peripheral blood. DNA of the CDR3: TGTGCCAGCAGCCAAGATTCTACAGGGTGGAAGAACACTGAAGCTTTCTTT. Amino acids: CASSQDSTGWKNTEAFF.